This T cell receptor (beta chain) was profiled in a study of identifying expanded T cells in peripheral blood. Study-level results: Differentially abundant clones: around 1.2 between replicates, 16.4 at two to three weeks, less than 20 at four. Approximately two-week clone count variance significantly increased as total template count grew.

Healthy donors had no documented immune events, such as infections, while sampled. The CDR3 length is 15 residues. V lost 3 bases to trimming and J lost 4 bases, with 16 bases between them. CDR1 and CDR2 from the germline V gene are MGHRA and YSYEKL. TCRdb's copy holds only in-frame clones and misses some; the assay was immunoSEQ multiplex PCR. The sample holds 50,000 to 60,000 clones, about 85% seen once. For this clone: Its target is unknown.

This TCR came from a person aged 18 to 75 in good health. The chain employs TRBV4-1 and TRBJ2-7; possible D gene TRBD2, 5 bases. The source material was blood. The DNA for the CDR3 is TGCGCCAGCAGCCATTCCGACTCCGGGGTATACGAGCAGTACTTC. Its translation: CASSHSDSGVYEQYF.